The sequence of this T cell receptor beta chain was determined in a study of OX40 agonist ivuxolimab in advanced cancers. Turning to the study itself: Past anti-PD-1, anti-PD-L1 or anti-CTLA-4 therapy was accepted, and 30% to 45% had received some.

Assay: immunoSEQ multiplex PCR; the TCRdb copy retains only in-frame clones and omits some. The table lists some 17,000 clones, about 89% of them singletons. V shed 6 bases and J 6 bases; nucleotides not matched to a gene: 6. The CDR3 totals 14 residues. Germline V CDR1 and CDR2: MNHEY, SVGAGI. The source was CD4+ or CD8+ T cells sorted from blood, collected in a trial of the OX40 agonist ivuxolimab. The sequence was obtained from an adult with an advanced solid tumor such as melanoma, head and neck, liver or kidney cancer. The chain employs TRBV6-5 and TRBJ1-5; 9 bases are shared with TRBD1. CDR3 residues: CASSAGTGSQPQHF. Written as DNA, the CDR3 is TGTGCCAGCAGCGCCGGGACAGGGAGTCAGCCCCAGCATTTT.